These T cell receptor beta chains were read from a single sample in a study of spatial heterogeneity in lung cancer. One entry per CDR3 protein results from TCRdb running MiXCR on the 5' RACE reads. The sample records over 45,000 distinct CDR3 sequences, less than 6% being singletons. This sample comprised PBMCs, obtained at surgery. The receptors originated from a male donor with early-stage non-small cell lung cancer. The conserved cysteine and the conserved F or W are not part of the CDR3 here. Clone size appears in some rows only: once, few, many, or a class for an expanded clone.

>few|TRBJ1-5|TRBV7-9
ASSNTGASYQPQH
>few|TRBJ2-3|TRBV3-1
ASSQDTGPSTDTQY
>many|TRBJ2-1|TRBV29-1
SVATGPGVDEQF
>many|TRBJ2-3|TRBV30
AWRVGGTDTQY
>many|TRBJ1-5|TRBV7-8
ASTGIAGGVNQPQH
>NA|TRBJ1-1|TRBV7-2
ASSLGRNTEAF
>NA|TRBJ2-5|TRBV7-6
ASSPGTFITQY
>NA|TRBJ2-1|TRBV20-1
SASYSEQF
>many|TRBJ2-3|TRBV29-1
SVRQGATTDTQY
>many|TRBJ1-2|TRBV7-8
ASSPTGTGARSYGYT
>NA|TRBJ1-6|TRBV7-9
ASSFELPPLH
>many|TRBJ2-3|TRBV7-2
ASSLALYNTQY
>many|TRBJ2-3|TRBV28
ASPPGAGGRRDTQY
>many|TRBJ1-2|TRBV7-2
ASSLKGQSYGYT
>many|TRBJ2-1|TRBV6-2/TRBV6-3
ASSWGLAGGPPF
>many|TRBJ2-3|TRBV24-1
ATSDPRTADTQY
>many|TRBJ1-2|TRBV15
ATSGQGYGYT
>few|TRBJ2-5|TRBV5-1
ASSPEPWTGGTETQY
>many|TRBJ2-5|TRBV12-3/TRBV12-4
ASRSLGGPQETQY
>many|TRBJ2-7|TRBV7-9
ASSNQETLYEQY
>many|TRBJ2-1|TRBV7-9
ASSLDPAENEQF
>many|TRBJ2-1|TRBV6-1
ASRAGNEQF
>many|TRBJ2-5|TRBV11-2
ASSPFLADQETQY
>few|TRBJ1-2|TRBV20-1
SAGTDPTVDGYT
>few|TRBJ1-1|TRBV7-9
ASSSGQGSNTEAF
>many|TRBJ1-1|TRBV5-1
ASSLGGAVNEAF
>many|TRBJ2-3|TRBV29-1
SVNQNTDTQY
>many|TRBJ1-1|TRBV29-1
SVEGLRGTEAF
>many|TRBJ1-2|TRBV11-2
ASSLISGPYGYT
>many|TRBJ2-1|TRBV6-5
ASRPTAGAREQF
>many|TRBJ2-1|TRBV27
ASSLSGGNEQF
>many|TRBJ2-7|TRBV28
ASSPDRFPYYEQY
>many|TRBJ2-3|TRBV29-1
SVERDRGTDTQY
>NA|TRBJ2-2|TRBV12-3/TRBV12-4
ASSLAQGGLAGTGELF
>many|TRBJ1-6|TRBV6-5
ASSFNRQDNSPLH
>many|TRBJ2-7|TRBV9
ASSVEASVSYEQY
>many|TRBJ2-2|TRBV9
ASSVVAGRNTGELF
>many|TRBJ2-1|TRBV5-1
ASSLRLGTSGSDEQF
>many|TRBJ1-4|TRBV27
ASSSMGGGLF
>many|TRBJ1-1|TRBV20-1
SASRTTRFTEAF
>few|TRBJ2-3|TRBV30
AWSGISTDTQY
>many|TRBJ2-1|TRBV12-3/TRBV12-4
ASRAGTSGMDEQF
>many|TRBJ2-1|TRBV7-2
ASSEGQGKYNEQF
>many|TRBJ2-7|TRBV4-2
ASSQDWGSYEQY
>many|TRBJ2-6|TRBV5-6
ASSSSRGANVLT
>many|TRBJ2-6|TRBV20-1
SAREGSSGANVLT
>many|TRBJ2-2|TRBV2
ASRSSYRANTGELF